The source of this T cell receptor (beta chain) is a study of cytomegalovirus exposure and HLA in healthy donors. The study's findings and limits: Published work reported that the classifier diagnosed cytomegalovirus status with high specificity and sensitivity. Based on reports, TCR beta sequences accurately predicted HLA-A and HLA-B alleles for most subjects. Relative to the approximately 700-donor mean, N-insertions were reportedly fewer in an Asian-associated ancestry cluster in a later analysis.

Likely unrecorded immune exposures existed in these nominally healthy donors. V was cut by 3 bases and J by 0 bases, with 9 bases left in between. Germline V lookup: CDR1 SGHDN, CDR2 FVKESK. The CDR3 covers 16 residues. It was with 60 Vbeta and 13 Jbeta primers that the PCR ran. Some clones are missing from TCRdb's copy, which holds only in-frame ones; the method was immunoSEQ multiplex PCR. In the table there are around 190,000 clones, about 80% of which are singletons. As concerns this clone: Its antigen is still unknown.

The TCR comes from a woman aged 25 to 39 in good health and CMV-seropositive. The specimen was PBMCs. The rearrangement joins TRBV14 to TRBJ2-6, with a tentative D call TRBD1 (5 bases). CDR3 sequence: CASSQGPSSGANVLTF. CDR3 sequence (DNA): TGTGCCAGCAGCCAGGGGCCGAGCTCTGGGGCCAACGTCCTGACTTTC.